The text below deals with one T cell receptor beta chain. Sample-barcoded 5' priming and a J-beta primer mix drove a second PCR of roughly 7 to 11 cycles. TCRdb re-derived calls from the 5' RACE reads in MiXCR, one entry per CDR3 protein. Of roughly 800,000 distinct CDR3 sequences in the sample, 25% to 30% were seen once. This sample is part of a study of blood T cells in healthy people across ages. From germline, CDR1 is MDHEN and CDR2 SYDVKM. V lost 4 bases, J lost 11 bases, and 23 bases lay in between. The length of the CDR3 is 15 residues. This same sample was also taken into another study, of T cells of mothers and their children.

The sample consisted of blood. J is TRBJ2-5 and V is TRBV28, with D maybe TRBD1 (5 bases). The sequence was collected from a boy younger than 18 in good health. DNA of the CDR3: TGTGCCAGCAGTTCAGGCAGGGTACTACGTTTGGAGCAGTACTTC. This translates into CASSSGRVLRLEQYF.